The 3 T cell receptor beta chains listed next were all sequenced from one sample in a study of response to subunit inactivated influenza vaccine. TCRdb ran MiXCR on the RT-PCR reads and lists one entry per CDR3 protein. Of fewer than 550,000 distinct CDR3 sequences listed, less than 30% were seen once; the top ten hold approximately 1.9%. The material was CD4+ T cells sorted from PBMCs, obtained 5 days after vaccination. These receptors were collected from a man in his fifties who received an inactivated influenza vaccine.

This sequence joins TRBV20-1 and TRBJ1-4; D is uncertain. Germline lookup yields CDR1 DFQATT and CDR2 SNEGSKA (reference sequence). Deletions cut 2 bases from V and 5 bases from J, with 9 bases between. The CDR3 contains 13 residues. This CDR3 is CSARKPNNEKLFF. As DNA, the CDR3 is TGCAGTGCTAGAAAACCGAACAATGAAAAACTGTTTTTT.

The chain is built from TRBV9 and TRBJ2-5; D uncertain. V was clipped by 2 bases and J by 1 base, with 6 bases between them. Per the germline V gene, CDR1 is SGDLS and CDR2 is YYNGEE. The CDR3 has 13 residues. The CDR3 is CASSVSTQETQYF. As DNA, the CDR3 is TGTGCCAGCAGCGTGTCTACCCAAGAGACCCAGTACTTC.

The sample holds a few counts of this clonotype. The J gene is TRBJ2-1, the V gene TRBV7-9; no firm D call. Germline V gene sequence: CDR1 SEHNR, CDR2 FQNEAQ (reference sequence). The CDR3 loop spans 14 amino acids. V was cut by 7 bases and J by 4 bases, with 14 bases left in between. The CDR3 nucleotides read TGTGCCAGCACCCAGGTACTAAAATACAATGAGCAGTTCTTC. It is translated as CASTQVLKYNEQFF. The entire variable domain, with the rest obtained from reference TRBV7-9 and TRBJ2-1, is as follows: DTGVSQNPRHKITKRGQNVTFRCDPISEHNRLYWYRQTLGQGPEFLTYFQNEAQLEKSRLLSDRFSAERPKGSFSTLEIQRTEQGDSAMYLCASTQVLKYNEQFFGPGTRLTVL.